The rows below give T cell receptor beta chains drawn from one sample of a study of CD8 T cells in ankylosing spondylitis. TCRdb redid the calling of the 5' RACE reads with MiXCR, one entry per CDR3 protein. Of 180,000 or so distinct CDR3 sequences listed, roughly 12% were seen once; the top ten hold 25% to 35%. Sequencing input: blood, either unsorted or a sorted T cell fraction (not recorded which). Source of these receptors: a male donor with ankylosing spondylitis or in good health (not recorded which). The conserved cysteine and the conserved F or W are not part of the CDR3 here. Size is stated for part of the rows, as once, few or many counts, or as a class when the clone is expanded.

v_gene: TRBV7-2
abundance: few
len: 12
CDR3aa: ASSSTGFTDTQY

v_gene: TRBV5-1
abundance: few
len: 12
CDR3aa: ASSLASFTGELF

v_gene: TRBV5-1
abundance: .
len: 13
CDR3aa: ASSPLGHIGEPQH

v_gene: TRBV7-7
abundance: many
len: 12
CDR3aa: ASSLTDGAYEQY

v_gene: TRBV7-2
abundance: .
len: 13
CDR3aa: ASSLDETGTDTQY

v_gene: TRBV18
abundance: few
len: 12
CDR3aa: ASSPQVGNNEQF

v_gene: TRBV7-2
abundance: few
len: 13
CDR3aa: ASSHPRGSTDTQY

v_gene: TRBV14
abundance: .
len: 14
CDR3aa: ASSQDPSPQGNIQY

v_gene: TRBV5-1
abundance: many
len: 10
CDR3aa: ASSEPGDTQY

v_gene: TRBV7-6
abundance: many
len: 14
CDR3aa: ASSLATGGGTDTQY

v_gene: TRBV7-2
abundance: .
len: 13
CDR3aa: ASSLDLIYTDTQY

v_gene: TRBV7-6
abundance: .
len: 12
CDR3aa: ASSPSTLNTEAF

v_gene: TRBV10-3
abundance: few
len: 12
CDR3aa: AISELSMNTEAF

v_gene: TRBV30
abundance: .
len: 11
CDR3aa: AWRTTGLETQY

v_gene: TRBV5-1
abundance: few
len: 14
CDR3aa: ASSLVGVKRTDTQY

v_gene: TRBV30
abundance: .
len: 10
CDR3aa: AWSESYNEQF

v_gene: TRBV5-1
abundance: many
len: 12
CDR3aa: ASSSSGGNYGYT

v_gene: TRBV5-1
abundance: many
len: 12
CDR3aa: ASEAAVLSGTQY

v_gene: TRBV27
abundance: .
len: 12
CDR3aa: ASSRLAGDREQY

v_gene: TRBV5-1
abundance: many
len: 13
CDR3aa: ASSFKLAGGNEQF

v_gene: TRBV4-1
abundance: few
len: 14
CDR3aa: ASSPGGGAMNTEAF

v_gene: TRBV20-1
abundance: many
len: 12
CDR3aa: SARDRMNTGELF

v_gene: TRBV20-1
abundance: many
len: 10
CDR3aa: SASPGQGTQY

v_gene: TRBV6-2/TRBV6-3
abundance: .
len: 13
CDR3aa: ASSPTSGYTGELF

v_gene: TRBV2
abundance: many
len: 12
CDR3aa: ASSPRDSTTEAF

v_gene: TRBV5-1
abundance: many
len: 15
CDR3aa: ASSLATSGGTQETQY

v_gene: TRBV3-1
abundance: many
len: 13
CDR3aa: ASSLRAGATDTQY

v_gene: TRBV12-3/TRBV12-4
abundance: few
len: 13
CDR3aa: ASSSLSGSVYEQY

v_gene: TRBV7-8
abundance: .
len: 14
CDR3aa: ASSFGALSSVSTQY

v_gene: TRBV21-1
abundance: .
len: 15
CDR3aa: ASSTRDRGPNQETQY

v_gene: TRBV7-9
abundance: .
len: 13
CDR3aa: ASSPVGAGKYEQY

v_gene: TRBV12-3/TRBV12-4
abundance: many
len: 13
CDR3aa: ASRLGTAAPKEAF

v_gene: TRBV29-1
abundance: few
len: 9
CDR3aa: SAEANVEQY

v_gene: TRBV20-1
abundance: .
len: 12
CDR3aa: SASGRDSNQPQH

v_gene: TRBV6-5
abundance: few
len: 15
CDR3aa: ASSYYQTSGVSNEQF